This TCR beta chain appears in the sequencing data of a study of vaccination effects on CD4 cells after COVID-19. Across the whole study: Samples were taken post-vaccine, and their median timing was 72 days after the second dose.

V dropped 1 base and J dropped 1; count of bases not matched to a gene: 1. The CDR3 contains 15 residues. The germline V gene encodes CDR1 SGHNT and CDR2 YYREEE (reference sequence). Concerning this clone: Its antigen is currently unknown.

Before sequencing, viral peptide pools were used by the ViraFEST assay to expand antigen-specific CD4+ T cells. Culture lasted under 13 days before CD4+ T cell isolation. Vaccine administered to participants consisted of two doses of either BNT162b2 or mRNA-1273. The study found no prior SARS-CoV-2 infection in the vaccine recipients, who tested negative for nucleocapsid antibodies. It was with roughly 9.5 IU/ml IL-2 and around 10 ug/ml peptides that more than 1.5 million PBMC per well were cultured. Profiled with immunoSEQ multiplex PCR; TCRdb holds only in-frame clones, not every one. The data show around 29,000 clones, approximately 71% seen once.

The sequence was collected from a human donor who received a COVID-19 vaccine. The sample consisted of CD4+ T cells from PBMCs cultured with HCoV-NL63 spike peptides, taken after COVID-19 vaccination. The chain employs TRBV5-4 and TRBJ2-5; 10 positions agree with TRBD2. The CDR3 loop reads CASSLKRGGQETQYF. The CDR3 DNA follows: TGTGCCAGCAGCTTGAAGCGGGGGGGCCAAGAGACCCAGTACTTC.